This T cell receptor (beta chain) was captured in a study of blood T cell repertoires in COVID-19. The method was immunoSEQ multiplex PCR; TCRdb's version includes in-frame clones alone and lacks a portion of them. The repertoire has approximately 38,000 clones, approximately 96% of them found once; the top ten carry more than 3.5%. V lost 5 bases, J lost 5 bases, and 6 bases stayed unmatched. CDR3 length: 14 amino acids. The V gene's germline CDR1 is SGHRS and CDR2 YFSETQ. The source material was peripheral blood. The rearrangement uses TRBV5-1 and TRBJ1-3, with 8 bases identical to TRBD1. This clonotype was sampled from a human donor with active COVID-19. The donor label of this sample is uncertain. The CDR3 DNA is TGCGCCAGCAGTGACAGGGGCGCGCGAAACACCATATATTTT. Protein sequence: CASSDRGARNTIYF.